This T cell receptor (beta chain) was profiled in a study of T-cell memory formation after mild COVID-19. This clonotype showed up just a few times. The CDR3 is 11 residues long. Germline lookup yields CDR1 SGHTA and CDR2 FQGNSA. The ends were cut back, 5 bases at V and 7 bases at J, with 9 bases in the middle. Using its own MiXCR run on the 5' RACE reads, TCRdb lists one record per CDR3 protein. The sample has under 650,000 distinct CDR3 sequences; 15% to 20% are singletons. The V call is TRBV7-2, the J call TRBJ2-7; either TRBD1 or TRBD2 may fit D (5 bases each). This sequence originates from an adult woman who had mild COVID-19 (a few samples of this study predate the infection). Cell type and time point are not known. Sequencing used PBMCs or a T cell subset sorted from them (not recorded which). The CDR3 here is CASSQWGEQYF. The DNA of the CDR3 is TGTGCCAGCAGCCAGTGGGGGGAGCAGTACTTC.